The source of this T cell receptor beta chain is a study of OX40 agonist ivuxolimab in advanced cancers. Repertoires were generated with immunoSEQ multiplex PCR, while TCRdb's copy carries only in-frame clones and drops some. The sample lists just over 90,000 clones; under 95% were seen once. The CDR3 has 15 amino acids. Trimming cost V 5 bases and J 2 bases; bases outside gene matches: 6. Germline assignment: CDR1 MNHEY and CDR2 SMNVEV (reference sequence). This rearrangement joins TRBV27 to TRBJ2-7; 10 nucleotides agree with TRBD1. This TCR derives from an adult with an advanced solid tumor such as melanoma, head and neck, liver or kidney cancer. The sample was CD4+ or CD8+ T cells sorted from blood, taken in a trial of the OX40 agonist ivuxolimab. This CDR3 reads CASSATGGKAYEQYF. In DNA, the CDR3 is TGTGCCAGCAGTGCGACAGGGGGCAAGGCCTACGAGCAGTACTTC.